The rows below give T cell receptor beta chains drawn from one sample of a study of blood T cells in healthy people across ages. TCRdb processed the 5' RACE reads anew with MiXCR; each CDR3 protein has one entry. The table lists hundreds of thousands of distinct CDR3 sequences, roughly 25% of them singletons. These data were also filed under a second study, of T cells of mothers and their children.

The sample was blood. Receptors originate from a boy between 10 and 17 years old in good health. Each CDR3 is given with its conserved first and last residue. D genes are given only for firm matches. Clone size is shown for a subset of rows, as once, few, many or a class of expanded clone.

V gene	J gene	D gene	clone size	CDR3 protein	CDR3 DNA
TRBV7-9	TRBJ2-1	NA	few	CASSPTGSTECNEQFF	TGTGCCAGCAGCCCCACAGGGTCGACGGAATGCAATGAGCAGTTCTTC
TRBV5-1	TRBJ1-2	NA	NA	CASSLVREGGYTF	TGCGCCAGCAGCTTGGTCCGGGAAGGTGGCTACACCTTC
TRBV29-1	TRBJ2-3	NA	few	CSVEGRLSTDTQYF	TGCAGCGTTGAGGGACGTTTAAGCACAGATACGCAGTATTTT
TRBV12-3/TRBV12-4	TRBJ1-5	NA	NA	CASSSDRAYNQPQHF	TGTGCCAGCAGCTCCGACAGAGCCTACAATCAGCCCCAGCATTTT
TRBV4-2	TRBJ2-3	TRBD2	few	CASSQDGTSGASSTDTQYF	TGTGCCAGCAGCCAAGATGGGACTAGCGGAGCATCTAGCACAGATACGCAGTATTTT
TRBV6-2/TRBV6-3	TRBJ2-7	TRBD2	few	CASSSAGVTYEQYF	TGTGCCAGCAGTTCTGCGGGGGTGACCTACGAGCAGTACTTC
TRBV3-1	TRBJ2-5	NA	NA	CASSQEPPRETQYF	TGTGCCAGCAGCCAAGAGCCCCCCCGGGAGACCCAGTACTTC
TRBV27	TRBJ2-7	TRBD1	NA	CASSLRGQGIYEQYF	TGTGCCAGCAGTTTAAGGGGACAGGGTATTTACGAGCAGTACTTC
TRBV7-9	TRBJ2-1	NA	NA	CASSNQAPYNEQFF	TGTGCCAGCAGCAACCAAGCCCCCTACAATGAGCAGTTCTTC
TRBV28	TRBJ1-5	TRBD1	few	CASSLWTGRNQPQHF	TGTGCCAGCAGTTTGTGGACAGGAAGGAATCAGCCCCAGCATTTT
TRBV29-1	TRBJ2-7	TRBD1	NA	CSVRQGIDEQYF	TGCAGCGTAAGACAGGGCATTGACGAGCAGTACTTC
TRBV12-3/TRBV12-4	TRBJ2-1	TRBD2	few	CASRSLAGYNEQFF	TGTGCCAGCAGATCCTTAGCGGGCTACAATGAGCAGTTCTTC
TRBV24-1	TRBJ2-3	TRBD1	NA	CATSEQGADTQYF	TGTGCCACCAGTGAGCAGGGGGCAGATACGCAGTATTTT
TRBV28	TRBJ2-7	TRBD1	few	CASSKGQARYEQYF	TGTGCCAGCAGTAAGGGACAGGCCCGCTACGAGCAGTACTTC
TRBV7-9	TRBJ2-7	NA	NA	CASSSGTSYGGEQYF	TGTGCCAGCAGCTCCGGGACGTCTTATGGGGGCGAGCAGTACTTC
TRBV28	TRBJ2-5	NA	NA	CASRDRPTQETQYF	TGTGCCAGCCGAGACAGGCCCACACAAGAGACCCAGTACTTC
TRBV28	TRBJ2-1	NA	NA	CASSLSRGPGNEQFF	TGTGCCAGCAGTTTAAGTCGGGGGCCAGGGAATGAGCAGTTCTTC
TRBV5-4	TRBJ1-4	NA	few	CAISDTSNEKLFF	TGTGCCATCTCGGACACGTCTAATGAAAAACTGTTTTTT
TRBV7-2	TRBJ1-5	NA	NA	CASSLEGQGVRQPQHF	TGTGCCAGCAGCTTAGAGGGGCAAGGGGTACGTCAGCCCCAGCATTTT
TRBV6-5	TRBJ1-2	NA	few	CASSYDTNYGYTF	TGTGCCAGCAGCTATGACACTAACTATGGCTACACCTTC
TRBV10-3	TRBJ1-5	NA	NA	CAISSGPTSQPQHF	TGTGCCATCAGTTCGGGCCCTACCAGTCAGCCCCAGCATTTT
TRBV11-2	TRBJ2-1	NA	NA	CASSLPRSEQFF	TGTGCCAGCAGCCTCCCTCGTAGTGAGCAGTTCTTC
TRBV5-1	TRBJ2-5	TRBD2	few	CASSFLAGDSQETQYF	TGCGCCAGCAGCTTCCTAGCGGGGGACTCCCAAGAGACCCAGTACTTC
TRBV6-1	TRBJ1-4	TRBD1	few	CASSGDRAEDEKLFF	TGTGCCAGCAGCGGAGACAGGGCCGAAGATGAAAAACTGTTTTTT
TRBV2	TRBJ1-2	NA	NA	CASSAQNWRGYTF	TGTGCCAGCAGTGCACAAAACTGGCGTGGCTACACCTTC
TRBV28	TRBJ2-3	TRBD1	NA	CASGRGFDDTQYF	TGTGCCAGCGGCAGGGGGTTTGATGATACGCAGTATTTT
TRBV10-3	TRBJ2-3	TRBD1	few	CAITGQGSTDTQYF	TGTGCCATCACTGGACAGGGGAGCACAGATACGCAGTATTTT
TRBV20-1	TRBJ2-7	TRBD2	few	CSARAAGIYEQYF	TGCAGTGCTAGAGCAGCGGGAATCTACGAGCAGTACTTC
TRBV27	TRBJ2-7	TRBD1	NA	CASSLLGTGTYEQYF	TGTGCCAGCAGTTTATTGGGGACAGGAACCTACGAGCAGTACTTC
TRBV4-2	TRBJ1-4	TRBD1	few	CASSQVDRGNEKLFF	TGTGCCAGCAGCCAAGTGGACAGGGGGAATGAAAAACTGTTTTTT
TRBV7-3	TRBJ2-5	NA	NA	CASSLSRDNHNEQLF	TGTGCCAGCAGCTTAAGTCGGGACAATCACAATGAGCAGCTCTTC
TRBV7-7	TRBJ2-1	NA	NA	CASSPGAGGSSYNEQFF	TGTGCCAGCAGCCCCGGTGCAGGGGGGTCCTCCTACAATGAGCAGTTCTTC
TRBV3-1	TRBJ1-6	NA	few	CASSQGVGNSPLHF	TGTGCCAGCAGCCAAGGCGTAGGGAATTCACCCCTCCACTTT
TRBV20-1	TRBJ2-6	NA	NA	CSARQGGAGANVLTF	TGCAGTGCTAGGCAGGGGGGCGCTGGGGCCAACGTCCTGACTTTC
TRBV11-2	TRBJ1-2	NA	NA	CASSPRPGISNYGYTF	TGTGCCAGCAGCCCCCGCCCGGGCATCTCTAACTATGGCTACACCTTC
TRBV29-1	TRBJ1-5	TRBD1	few	CSVGTGRGQPQHF	TGCAGCGTTGGGACAGGGAGAGGTCAGCCCCAGCATTTT
TRBV6-5	TRBJ2-1	NA	NA	CASSPGFYNEQFF	TGTGCCAGCAGCCCCGGCTTTTACAATGAGCAGTTCTTC
TRBV7-2	TRBJ1-6	NA	few	CASSFTGNNSPLHF	TGTGCCAGCAGCTTCACAGGGAATAATTCACCCCTCCACTTT
TRBV7-2	TRBJ2-5	NA	NA	CASSFWETQYF	TGTGCCAGCAGCTTCTGGGAGACCCAGTACTTC
TRBV5-1	TRBJ2-1	NA	once	CASSLATGLYNEQFF	TGCGCCAGCAGCTTGGCGACGGGGCTATACAATGAGCAGTTCTTC
TRBV29-1	TRBJ2-7	TRBD1	NA	CSVATGTGSYEQYF	TGCAGCGTTGCTACCGGGACAGGATCCTACGAGCAGTACTTC
TRBV2	TRBJ1-1	NA	NA	CASSEGTQGSGTEAFF	TGTGCCAGCAGTGAAGGGACCCAGGGATCCGGCACTGAAGCTTTCTTT
TRBV18	TRBJ2-5	NA	once	CASSPSRQDQETQYF	TGTGCCAGCTCACCAAGTAGACAGGACCAAGAGACCCAGTACTTC
TRBV12-3/TRBV12-4	TRBJ2-5	NA	NA	CASSFWTGETQYF	TGTGCCAGCAGTTTTTGGACTGGAGAGACCCAGTACTTC
TRBV14	TRBJ2-3	NA	NA	CASSPEGPDTQYF	TGTGCCAGCAGCCCCGAGGGGCCAGATACGCAGTATTTT
TRBV29-1	TRBJ2-1	NA	NA	CSVVSQRNNEQFF	TGCAGCGTTGTTTCCCAGCGGAACAATGAGCAGTTCTTC
TRBV4-1	TRBJ2-1	TRBD2	many	CASSPQRGDNEQFF	TGCGCCAGCAGCCCCCAGCGGGGGGACAATGAGCAGTTCTTC
TRBV12-3/TRBV12-4	TRBJ2-4	NA	few	CASGPGAEVENIQYF	TGTGCCAGCGGTCCTGGGGCAGAAGTAGAAAACATTCAGTACTTC
TRBV3-1	TRBJ2-5	TRBD2	NA	CASSQQGLGLETQYF	TGTGCCAGCAGCCAACAGGGACTAGGTTTGGAGACCCAGTACTTC
TRBV5-1	TRBJ2-7	NA	NA	CASSFGGPNEQYF	TGCGCCAGCAGCTTTGGGGGGCCTAACGAGCAGTACTTC
TRBV2	TRBJ2-7	NA	many	CASIMGGGSEQYF	TGTGCCAGCATCATGGGAGGTGGCAGCGAGCAGTACTTC
TRBV7-9	TRBJ2-2	NA	NA	CASSWGRNTGELFF	TGTGCCAGCAGCTGGGGCAGGAACACCGGGGAGCTGTTTTTT
TRBV11-1	TRBJ2-1	TRBD2	NA	CASRMALAGVNEQFF	TGTGCCAGCAGAATGGCACTAGCGGGAGTCAATGAGCAGTTCTTC
TRBV20-1	TRBJ1-2	NA	NA	CSARRAGLRGYTF	TGCAGTGCTCGGCGGGCAGGGTTAAGGGGCTACACCTTC
TRBV5-1	TRBJ2-7	NA	NA	CASSAGIRALFKYEQYF	TGCGCCAGCAGCGCCGGAATCCGGGCCCTTTTTAAATACGAGCAGTACTTC